This is a list of T cell receptor beta chains from one sample in a study of early T cells in non-severe SARS-CoV-2 infection. TCRdb fed the 5' RACE reads into MiXCR, producing one record per CDR3 protein. The sample has tens of thousands of distinct CDR3 sequences; 3.5% to 5% are singletons. The sequenced sample consisted of whole blood. Receptor source: an adult who was a healthcare worker with PCR-confirmed SARS-CoV-2 infection or an uninfected control (not recorded which). The CDR3 runs from the conserved cysteine through the conserved F or W. D genes are given only for firm matches. Rows give clone size only sometimes, using once, few, many, or a class for an expanded clone.

v_gene,j_gene,d_gene,abundance,CDR3nt,CDR3aa
TRBV5-1,TRBJ1-2,.,few,TGCGCCAGCAGCCCCGGGGAGGGGAGAGGCTACACCTTC,CASSPGEGRGYTF
TRBV12-3/TRBV12-4,TRBJ2-5,TRBD2,many,TGTGCCAGCAGTAAACTAGCGGGGCAAGAGACCCAGTACTTC,CASSKLAGQETQYF
TRBV3-1,TRBJ2-1,.,.,TGTGCCAGCAGTTATGGAGATGAGCAGTTCTTC,CASSYGDEQFF
TRBV7-9,TRBJ1-5,.,many,TGTGCCAGCAGCTTAGACGGGAGGGAGTATCAGCCCCAGCATTTT,CASSLDGREYQPQHF
TRBV11-3,TRBJ2-1,TRBD2,many,TGTGCCAGCAGCTTAGATATCCTAGCGGGAGTTGATGAGCAGTTCTTC,CASSLDILAGVDEQFF
TRBV7-8,TRBJ2-2,.,few,TGTGCCAGCAGCTTACCTTCCCGATCTTGGAACACCGGGGAGCTGTTTTTT,CASSLPSRSWNTGELFF
TRBV3-1,TRBJ2-1,.,few,TGTGCCAGCAGCCACAACTACAATGAGCAGTTCTTC,CASSHNYNEQFF
TRBV4-2,TRBJ2-3,.,many,TGTGCCAGCAGCCAAGTGAGGAAGCTCACAGATACGCAGTATTTT,CASSQVRKLTDTQYF
TRBV10-2,TRBJ1-2,.,many,TGCGCCAGCAGTGAGGGGGGGAACTATGGCTACACCTTC,CASSEGGNYGYTF
TRBV6-6,TRBJ1-1,.,many,TGTGCCAGCAGTGCCACAGGGACCAAGGTGTCTGAAGCTTTCTTT,CASSATGTKVSEAFF
TRBV7-3,TRBJ2-2,TRBD2,many,TGTGCCAGCAGCTTAAGCGGGGGGGCCACCACCGGGGAGCTGTTTTTT,CASSLSGGATTGELFF
TRBV6-1,TRBJ1-2,.,many,TGTGCCAGCAGAGAGACAGGTCAGGAGGGCTACACCTTC,CASRETGQEGYTF
TRBV6-1,TRBJ2-3,.,many,TGTGCCAGCAGTGAGAGGGGCCTGGGGGATACGCAGTATTTT,CASSERGLGDTQYF
TRBV6-1,TRBJ1-2,.,many,TGTGCCAGCAACCAGTTCAGGGCTCTCGGCTATGGCTACACCTTC,CASNQFRALGYGYTF
TRBV7-9,TRBJ1-4,.,many,TGTGCCAGCAGCTTAGAGGGTCGAGATGAAAAACTGTTTTTT,CASSLEGRDEKLFF
TRBV12-3/TRBV12-4,TRBJ1-4,.,few,TGTGCCAGCACCCCTAGGGGAACTAATGAAAAACTGTTTTTT,CASTPRGTNEKLFF
TRBV7-3,TRBJ1-1,.,many,TGTGCCACTACGCTGGGTAGGGACACTGAAGCTTTCTTT,CATTLGRDTEAFF
TRBV9,TRBJ1-6,.,.,TGTGCCAGCAGCGGAAACAGGAATTCACCCCTCCACTTT,CASSGNRNSPLHF
TRBV7-9,TRBJ1-1,.,few,TGTGCCAGCAGCTTCGGGCCCGAAGCTTTCTTT,CASSFGPEAFF
TRBV2,TRBJ2-1,TRBD2,few,TGTGCCAGCAGTGCTTCGGGACAGCCAGCGGGGGGGCAGTTCTTC,CASSASGQPAGGQFF
TRBV29-1,TRBJ2-5,.,many,TGCAGCGTTGGGCAGGGGTACTTC,CSVGQGYF
TRBV5-1,TRBJ2-5,.,many,TGCGCCAGCAGCTTGTGGGGCGGAACCGAAGAGACCCAGTACTTC,CASSLWGGTEETQYF
TRBV29-1,TRBJ2-7,.,many,TGCAGCGCCAGCGGGGGACAGAGGATCGGGGAGCAGTACTTC,CSASGGQRIGEQYF
TRBV5-1,TRBJ1-1,.,few,TGCGCCAGCAGCTCATCCACAGGGATGAACACTGAAGCTTTCTTT,CASSSSTGMNTEAFF
TRBV18,TRBJ1-3,TRBD1,many,TGTGCCAGCTCAGGAGGGACAGGCGGAACTGGAAACACCATATATTTT,CASSGGTGGTGNTIYF
TRBV6-1,TRBJ1-1,.,few,TGTGCCAGCCCCCCCTCACAGGGAACAACTTTCTTT,CASPPSQGTTFF
TRBV7-2,TRBJ2-5,.,many,TGTGCCAGCAGCTTACGAGGCGGGGGCTATGAGACCCAGTACTTC,CASSLRGGGYETQYF
TRBV20-1,TRBJ1-1,.,many,TGCAGTGCTAGGAGAGGAACAGGAGAAGCTTTCTTT,CSARRGTGEAFF
TRBV5-1,TRBJ2-1,.,many,TGCGCCAGCAGTCAATACAATGAGCAGTTCTTC,CASSQYNEQFF
TRBV18,TRBJ1-1,.,few,TGTGCCAGCTCACAGAGGCACAAGAACACTGAAGCTTTCTTT,CASSQRHKNTEAFF
TRBV30,TRBJ1-1,.,medium-sized,TGTGCCTGGAGTCTTGATATGGAAGCTTTCTTT,CAWSLDMEAFF
TRBV13,TRBJ1-4,TRBD1,many,TGTGCCAGCTCGGACAGGCAATCAGCTAATGAAAAACTGTTTTTT,CASSDRQSANEKLFF
TRBV30,TRBJ1-2,.,many,TGTGCCTGGAGTCGGGAGCCTAACTATGGCTACACCTTC,CAWSREPNYGYTF
TRBV5-1,TRBJ2-6,.,few,TGCGCCAGCAGCTTAGGGAGCTCTGGGGCCAACGTCCTGACTTTC,CASSLGSSGANVLTF
TRBV4-1,TRBJ1-1,TRBD1,many,TGCGCCAGCAGCCAAGTCATCAGGGGGCACGCTGAAGCTTTCTTT,CASSQVIRGHAEAFF
TRBV7-2,TRBJ2-1,.,many,TGTGCCAGCAGTTCCCCAGGGTGGGGGAGTTACAATGAGCAGTTCTTC,CASSSPGWGSYNEQFF